The TCR beta chain under discussion was sequenced for a study of vaccination and CD4 T cells after COVID-19. Study background: For post-vaccine samples, collection took place a median roughly 72 days after dose two, ranging from 14 to 241. Investigators stimulated cells with overlapping spike peptides drawn from SARS-CoV-2, HCoV-NL63, HCoV-OC43 and HCoV-229E.

The study, taken as a whole, reports: Median reactive clonotypes, those recognizing SARS-CoV-2, rose from 21 to 38, not significantly. Convalescent patients studied were relatively few, and early post-infection timepoints were absent.

Trimming cost V 3 bases and J 3 bases, with 13 bases left between them. The CDR3 extends over 15 amino acids. Germline V gene sequence: CDR1 KGHDR, CDR2 SFDVKD. Cultured CD4+ T cell DNA underwent sequencing with the Oncomine TCR Beta short-read assay. TCRdb passed the PCR reads through MiXCR, listing each CDR3 protein once. The repertoire includes about 17,000 distinct CDR3 sequences, approximately 50% of them detected once, and 20% sits in the top ten. The time point is: late sampling 161 to 241 days after vaccination in a few convalescent patients. The treatment is: approximately 9-day PBMC culture with coronavirus spike peptide pools or control peptides (ViraFEST assay). Concerning this clonotype: Its antigen is not identified.

This TCR was sampled from a human donor who had recovered from COVID-19. The sequenced sample was CD4+ T cells from blood, cultured in vitro, obtained about 7 months after SARS-CoV-2 vaccination. The chain is built from TRBV24-1 and TRBJ2-5, with a weak D call TRBD1 (6 bases). Here the CDR3 reads CATSDPRGTEETQYF. The CDR3 DNA reads as TGTGCCACCAGTGATCCGAGGGGGACGGAAGAGACCCAGTACTTC.